The rows below give T cell receptor beta chains drawn from one sample of a study of blood T cells in healthy people across ages. TCRdb recomputed calls from the 5' RACE reads with MiXCR, one row per CDR3 protein. The sample carries over 600,000 distinct CDR3 sequences, 56% recorded once. The material sequenced was blood. These receptors all stem from a man aged 35 to 55 in good health. The CDR3 runs from the conserved cysteine through the conserved F or W. A D gene is named only where the DNA matches it firmly. Rows may omit the clone size; those that give it use once, few, many or a size class.

d_gene	v_gene	j_gene	abundance	CDR3aa	CDR3nt
.	TRBV7-3	TRBJ1-1	.	CASSAEVWTEAFF	TGTGCCAGCAGCGCCGAAGTATGGACTGAAGCTTTCTTT
.	TRBV29-1	TRBJ2-4	few	CSVDMVSENIQYF	TGCAGCGTTGACATGGTATCAGAGAACATTCAGTACTTC
.	TRBV20-1	TRBJ2-7	few	CSASASVYEQYF	TGCAGTGCCTCGGCGAGCGTGTACGAGCAGTACTTC
.	TRBV6-2/TRBV6-3	TRBJ2-3	many	CASSQDSSQGRRNTDTQYF	TGTGCCAGCAGTCAAGATAGTAGCCAGGGTCGGCGGAACACAGATACGCAGTATTTT
TRBD1	TRBV4-3	TRBJ2-2	.	CASSLTGGTVGELFF	TGCGCCAGCAGCCTTACAGGGGGAACGGTCGGGGAGCTGTTTTTT
.	TRBV12-3/TRBV12-4	TRBJ2-3	.	CASSLPRGHTPDTQYF	TGTGCCAGCAGTTTACCCAGGGGCCACACCCCCGATACGCAGTATTTT
.	TRBV7-2	TRBJ1-1	.	CASSLVGRGVKNTEAFF	TGTGCCAGCAGCTTAGTCGGAAGGGGGGTTAAGAACACTGAAGCTTTCTTT
.	TRBV7-8	TRBJ2-5	.	CASRPRFGAEETQYF	TGTGCCAGCAGACCCCGATTTGGGGCCGAGGAGACCCAGTACTTC
TRBD2	TRBV12-3/TRBV12-4	TRBJ2-1	.	CASRPRASGANEQFF	TGTGCCAGCAGACCTCGAGCTAGCGGGGCCAATGAGCAGTTCTTC
.	TRBV6-5	TRBJ1-6	.	CASGRSSYNSPLHF	TGTGCCAGCGGGAGGTCCTCCTATAATTCACCCCTCCACTTT
TRBD2	TRBV3-1	TRBJ2-5	few	CASSQGSGEETQYF	TGTGCCAGCAGCCAAGGCAGCGGGGAGGAGACCCAGTACTTC
.	TRBV7-2	TRBJ1-5	.	CASRWGADHPQHF	TGTGCCAGCAGATGGGGAGCAGATCACCCCCAGCATTTT
.	TRBV29-1	TRBJ2-5	.	CSVQGALDKAETQYF	TGCAGCGTTCAAGGGGCACTCGACAAAGCGGAGACCCAGTACTTC
.	TRBV28	TRBJ1-5	once	CASSSRDTTYSNQPQHF	TGTGCCAGCAGTAGCCGGGACACTACGTATAGCAATCAGCCCCAGCATTTT
.	TRBV4-2	TRBJ1-4	.	CASSQPRDLVVGKLFF	TGTGCCAGCAGCCAACCACGGGACTTGGTCGTCGGAAAACTGTTTTTT
TRBD1	TRBV6-5	TRBJ2-4	.	CASSPPAGGQYF	TGTGCCAGCAGCCCACCGGCAGGGGGTCAGTACTTC
TRBD1	TRBV2	TRBJ2-3	few	CASSESTPGQGTDTQYF	TGTGCCAGCAGTGAAAGTACGCCGGGACAGGGCACAGATACGCAGTATTTT
TRBD2	TRBV7-3	TRBJ2-7	.	CASSLGPAGESYEQYF	TGTGCCAGCAGCTTAGGACCAGCGGGAGAGTCCTACGAGCAGTACTTC
TRBD1	TRBV7-9	TRBJ2-5	few	CASSLGQGLTDQETQYF	TGTGCCAGCAGCTTGGGACAGGGTTTGACGGACCAAGAGACCCAGTACTTC
.	TRBV10-3	TRBJ2-5	.	CASQDNGLGTQYF	TGTGCCAGTCAGGACAATGGATTAGGGACCCAGTACTTC
.	TRBV7-9	TRBJ2-7	.	CASSSLNRGGYEQYF	TGTGCCAGCAGCTCCCTGAACCGGGGCGGCTACGAGCAGTACTTC
TRBD1	TRBV10-3	TRBJ1-1	once	CAISEVGTGIEAFF	TGTGCCATCAGTGAGGTCGGGACAGGTATCGAAGCTTTCTTT
.	TRBV7-9	TRBJ1-2	.	CASSPGGTDYGYTF	TGTGCCAGTAGCCCTGGGGGGACGGACTATGGCTACACCTTC
.	TRBV7-2	TRBJ1-2	.	CASRPQGGESYGYTF	TGTGCCAGCAGACCGCAGGGAGGAGAGAGCTATGGCTACACCTTC
.	TRBV7-9	TRBJ2-5	.	CASSLDLLGAWETQYF	TGTGCCAGCAGCTTAGATCTGCTGGGGGCGTGGGAGACCCAGTACTTC
.	TRBV20-1	TRBJ2-7	once	CSAVSRQRDSYEQYF	TGCAGTGCCGTTTCGAGACAGCGAGACTCCTACGAGCAGTACTTC
.	TRBV9	TRBJ2-2	.	CASSVRQATGELFF	TGTGCCAGCAGCGTAAGACAGGCCACCGGGGAGCTGTTTTTT
.	TRBV7-8	TRBJ2-7	.	CASSPLEVTYEQYF	TGTGCCAGCAGCCCCCTTGAGGTTACCTACGAGCAGTACTTC
.	TRBV12-3/TRBV12-4	TRBJ2-1	.	CASSLTTGINNEQFF	TGTGCCAGCAGCCTTACAACTGGGATAAACAATGAGCAGTTCTTC
.	TRBV24-1	TRBJ2-2	.	CATSGPGFMGGELFF	TGTGCCACCAGTGGCCCAGGGTTCATGGGCGGGGAGCTGTTTTTT
TRBD1	TRBV29-1	TRBJ2-7	.	CSVEDRGGQGVSYEQYF	TGCAGCGTTGAAGATCGGGGGGGACAGGGGGTGTCCTACGAGCAGTACTTC
.	TRBV30	TRBJ1-4	few	CAWSQGTNEKLFF	TGTGCCTGGAGTCAGGGAACTAATGAAAAACTGTTTTTT
TRBD1	TRBV7-2	TRBJ2-7	.	CASSLGSGTAPYEQYF	TGTGCCAGCAGCTTGGGGTCCGGGACAGCGCCCTACGAGCAGTACTTC
.	TRBV29-1	TRBJ2-5	.	CSVEDGGGPQETQYF	TGCAGCGTTGAAGATGGGGGCGGACCCCAAGAGACCCAGTACTTC
TRBD1	TRBV9	TRBJ2-1	.	CAGSASRDRVYNEQFF	TGTGCCGGCAGCGCAAGCCGGGACAGGGTATACAATGAGCAGTTCTTC
.	TRBV29-1	TRBJ2-1	.	CSVGDEQFF	TGCAGCGTTGGCGATGAGCAGTTCTTC
.	TRBV12-3/TRBV12-4	TRBJ2-4	few	CASSSSGQNIQYF	TGTGCCAGCTCCTCCAGTGGGCAGAACATTCAGTACTTC
.	TRBV20-1	TRBJ2-1	many	CSASRGLWEQFF	TGCAGTGCTAGTCGGGGGCTTTGGGAGCAGTTCTTC
.	TRBV25-1	TRBJ2-5	few	CASSHRIQETQYF	TGTGCCAGCAGCCACAGGATCCAAGAGACCCAGTACTTC
.	TRBV4-3	TRBJ1-2	.	CASSQAIGGYTF	TGCGCCAGCAGCCAAGCAATCGGGGGCTACACCTTC
TRBD1	TRBV14	TRBJ2-3	few	CASSHRTGDTDTQYF	TGTGCCAGCAGCCATCGGACAGGGGACACAGATACGCAGTATTTT
.	TRBV29-1	TRBJ1-1	.	CSVVRTTNTEAFF	TGCAGCGTTGTCAGAACTACGAACACTGAAGCTTTCTTT
.	TRBV7-2	TRBJ2-1	.	CASRSFGALYNEQFF	TGTGCCAGCAGATCCTTCGGGGCTTTGTACAATGAGCAGTTCTTC
.	TRBV5-1	TRBJ2-6	few	CASSARLNSGANVLTF	TGCGCCAGCAGCGCAAGACTCAACTCTGGGGCCAACGTCCTGACTTTT
TRBD2	TRBV18	TRBJ2-7	.	CASSPWTSGTYEQYF	TGTGCCAGCTCACCATGGACTAGCGGAACCTACGAGCAGTACTTC
.	TRBV5-1	TRBJ2-5	.	CASSVGGLPQETQYF	TGCGCCAGCAGCGTGGGTGGACTCCCCCAAGAGACCCAGTACTTC
.	TRBV6-6	TRBJ1-1	few	CASSPSGMNTEAFF	TGTGCCAGCAGTCCCTCCGGGATGAACACTGAAGCTTTCTTT
.	TRBV12-3/TRBV12-4	TRBJ2-7	few	CASSGTQGSEQYF	TGTGCCAGCAGCGGGACGCAGGGGAGCGAGCAGTACTTC
.	TRBV20-1	TRBJ1-2	.	CSASSVPTANYGYTF	TGCAGTGCCAGCAGCGTACCTACCGCTAACTATGGCTACACCTTC
.	TRBV28	TRBJ2-5	.	CASSSSRGVQETQYF	TGTGCCAGCAGTTCCTCCCGTGGGGTCCAAGAGACCCAGTACTTC
.	TRBV25-1	TRBJ2-3	few	CASSDDRSTDTQYF	TGTGCCAGCAGTGATGACAGGAGCACAGATACGCAGTATTTT
.	TRBV20-1	TRBJ2-1	.	CSACPVIGYNEQFF	TGCAGTGCTTGCCCCGTTATCGGTTACAATGAGCAGTTCTTC
.	TRBV28	TRBJ1-2	.	CASTSGFWDGGYTF	TGTGCCAGCACCTCCGGCTTCTGGGACGGTGGCTACACCTTC
.	TRBV29-1	TRBJ2-7	.	CSVELLTRGSYEQYF	TGCAGCGTTGAACTTTTGACTAGGGGCTCCTACGAGCAGTACTTC